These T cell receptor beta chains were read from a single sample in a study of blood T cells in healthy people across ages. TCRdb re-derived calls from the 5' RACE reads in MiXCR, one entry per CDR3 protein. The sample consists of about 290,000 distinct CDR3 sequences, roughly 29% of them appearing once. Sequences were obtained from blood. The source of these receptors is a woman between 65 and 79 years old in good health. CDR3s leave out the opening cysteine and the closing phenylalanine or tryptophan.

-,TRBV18,ASSPYPGQETQY
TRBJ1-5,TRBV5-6,ASSYRQGGNQPQH
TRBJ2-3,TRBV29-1,SVEGDRGRGDPDTQY
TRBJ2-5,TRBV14,ASSQLTGTSQETQY
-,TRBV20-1,SAGAPQIEQY
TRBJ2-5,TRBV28,ASSPGPNKETQY
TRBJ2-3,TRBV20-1,SAQPGLAGVADTQY
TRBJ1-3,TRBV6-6,ASRDAGNTIY
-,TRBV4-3,ASSPNTGRYISYEQY
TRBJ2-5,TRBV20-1,SAGYEGDRETQY
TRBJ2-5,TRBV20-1,SARLAGTLSAQY
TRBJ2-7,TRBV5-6,ASSLVGRESYEQY
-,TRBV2,ASSALARGPHNEQF
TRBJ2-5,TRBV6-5,ASSLGRYQETQY